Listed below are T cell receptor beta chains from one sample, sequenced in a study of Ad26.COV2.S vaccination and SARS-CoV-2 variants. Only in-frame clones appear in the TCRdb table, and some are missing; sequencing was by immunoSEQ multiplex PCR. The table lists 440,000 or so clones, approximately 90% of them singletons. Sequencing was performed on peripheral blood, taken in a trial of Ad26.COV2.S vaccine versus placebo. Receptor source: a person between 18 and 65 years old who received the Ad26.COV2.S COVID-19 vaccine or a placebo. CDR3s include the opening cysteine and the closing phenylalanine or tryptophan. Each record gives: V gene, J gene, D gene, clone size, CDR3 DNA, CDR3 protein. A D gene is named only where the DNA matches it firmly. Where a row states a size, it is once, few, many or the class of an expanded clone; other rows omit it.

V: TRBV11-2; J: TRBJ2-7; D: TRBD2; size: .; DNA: TGTGCCAGCAGCCTAGAAAGCGGGGGTGGATCCTACGAGCAGTACTTC; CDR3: CASSLESGGGSYEQYF
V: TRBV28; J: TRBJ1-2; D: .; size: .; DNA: TGTGCCAGCAGAATTACAGGGTCGGCTATCAACTATGGCTACACCTTC; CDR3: CASRITGSAINYGYTF
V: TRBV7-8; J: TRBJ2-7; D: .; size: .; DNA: TGTGCCAGCAGCCCCGGGACCAGGGAGCAGTACTTC; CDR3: CASSPGTREQYF
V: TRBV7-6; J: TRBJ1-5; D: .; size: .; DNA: TGTGCCAGCAGCTTGGCTATCGGGCAGCCCCAGCATTTT; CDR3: CASSLAIGQPQHF
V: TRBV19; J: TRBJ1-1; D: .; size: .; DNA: TGTGCCAGTCGCGCAGTTACTGAAGCTTTCTTT; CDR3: CASRAVTEAFF
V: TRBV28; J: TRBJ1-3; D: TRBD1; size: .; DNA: TGTGCCAGCAGTTCGCCGGGACAGGGTACGAACACCATATATTTT; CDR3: CASSSPGQGTNTIYF
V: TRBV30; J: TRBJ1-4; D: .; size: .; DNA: TGTGCCTGGACCCCCCGGCGGGGGGGGAATGAAAAACTGTTTTTT; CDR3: CAWTPRRGGNEKLFF
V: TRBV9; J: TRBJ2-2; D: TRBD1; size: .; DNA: TGTGCCAGCAGCGCGGCCAGGGGGCTAAACACCGGGGAGCTGTTTTTT; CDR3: CASSAARGLNTGELFF
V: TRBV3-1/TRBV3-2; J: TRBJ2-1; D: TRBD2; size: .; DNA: TGTGCCAGCAGCCAGGGTAGCGGGGGGGGCCGCAGTGAGCAGTTCTTC; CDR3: CASSQGSGGGRSEQFF
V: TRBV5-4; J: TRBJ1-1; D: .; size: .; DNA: TGTGCCAGCAGCTTGAGGGGGAACACTGAAGCTTTCTTT; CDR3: CASSLRGNTEAFF
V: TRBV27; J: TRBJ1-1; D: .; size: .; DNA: TGTGCCAGCAGTTTATCTCAGGCCTTGAACACTGAAGCTTTCTTT; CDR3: CASSLSQALNTEAFF
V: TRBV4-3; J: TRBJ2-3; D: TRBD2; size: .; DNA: TGCGCCAGCAGTAGCGGGGGTCCCGATACGCAGTATTTT; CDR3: CASSSGGPDTQYF
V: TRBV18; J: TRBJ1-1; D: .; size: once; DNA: TGTGCCAGCTCACCTGACCCCGGAGAAGCTTTCTTT; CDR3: CASSPDPGEAFF
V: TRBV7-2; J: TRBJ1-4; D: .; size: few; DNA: TGTGCCAGCAGCTTACGGGCCCGCGGTGAAAAACTGTTTTTT; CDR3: CASSLRARGEKLFF
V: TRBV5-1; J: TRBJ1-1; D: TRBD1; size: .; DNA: TGCGCCAGCAGCCAGACAGGGGCGGAGACTGAAGCTTTCTTT; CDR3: CASSQTGAETEAFF
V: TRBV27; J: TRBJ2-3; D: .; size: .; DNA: TGTGCCAGCAGTGACGTCCCCCACACAGATACGCAGTATTTT; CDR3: CASSDVPHTDTQYF
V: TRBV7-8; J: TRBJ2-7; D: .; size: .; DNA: TGTGCCAGCAGCCTCCGGCGGGACAACCCCTACGAGCAGTACTTC; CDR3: CASSLRRDNPYEQYF
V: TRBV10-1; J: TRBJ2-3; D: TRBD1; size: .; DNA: TGCGCCAGCAGTGAGTCCGGACAGGGTACAGATACGCAGTATTTT; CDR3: CASSESGQGTDTQYF
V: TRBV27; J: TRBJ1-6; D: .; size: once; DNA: TGTGCCAGCAGTTCCACATGGAACTCCTATAATTCACCCCTCCACTTT; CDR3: CASSSTWNSYNSPLHF
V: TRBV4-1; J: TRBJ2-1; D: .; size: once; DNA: TGCGCCAGCAGCCAAGATTCATTCAGCTACAATGAGCAGTTCTTC; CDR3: CASSQDSFSYNEQFF
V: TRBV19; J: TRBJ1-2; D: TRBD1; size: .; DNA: TGTGCCAGTAGTATAGGGACAGGCGAGTATGGCTACACCTTC; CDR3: CASSIGTGEYGYTF
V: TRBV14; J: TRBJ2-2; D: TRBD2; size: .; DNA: TGTGCCAGCAGCCAAGAACTAGCGGGGGTGCTGACCGGGGAGCTGTTTTTT; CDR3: CASSQELAGVLTGELFF
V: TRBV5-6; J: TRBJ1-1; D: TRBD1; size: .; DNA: TGTGCCAGCAGCGCGACAGGGCTGGCGAACACTGAAGCTTTCTTT; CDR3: CASSATGLANTEAFF
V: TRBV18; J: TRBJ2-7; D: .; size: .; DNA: TGTGCCAGCTCACCCCCCGGGGACGAGCAGTACTTC; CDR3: CASSPPGDEQYF
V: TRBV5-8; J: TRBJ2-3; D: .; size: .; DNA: TGTGCCAGCAGCCCCGGATCCACAGATACGCAGTATTTT; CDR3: CASSPGSTDTQYF
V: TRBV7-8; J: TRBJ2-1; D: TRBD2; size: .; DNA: TGTGCCAGCAGCTTACGGGCGGCCGGGGGGGACTACAATGAGCAGTTCTTC; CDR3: CASSLRAAGGDYNEQFF
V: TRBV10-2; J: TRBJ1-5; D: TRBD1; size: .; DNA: TGCGCCAGCAGTGTAGGAGACAGGGGTACCAATCAGCCCCAGCATTTT; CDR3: CASSVGDRGTNQPQHF
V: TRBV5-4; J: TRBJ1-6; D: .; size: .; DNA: TGTGCCAGCAGCTTGGCCGGGAGTTTTAATTCACCCCTCCACTTT; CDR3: CASSLAGSFNSPLHF
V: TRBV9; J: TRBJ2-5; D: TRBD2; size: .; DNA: TGTGCCAGCAGCGTAGCGGGGGAGGGGAGGGAGACCCAGTACTTC; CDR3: CASSVAGEGRETQYF
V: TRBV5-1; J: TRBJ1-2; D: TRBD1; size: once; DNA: TGCGCCAGCAGCCCGGGACAGAACCGTTATGGCTACACCTTC; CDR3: CASSPGQNRYGYTF
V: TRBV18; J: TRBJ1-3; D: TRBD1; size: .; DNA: TGTGCCAGCTCACTACCACAGGGGTCTTTATCTGGAAACACCATATATTTT; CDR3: CASSLPQGSLSGNTIYF
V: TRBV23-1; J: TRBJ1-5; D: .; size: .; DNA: TGCGCCAGCAGTCATGCCGTCTTTCCGGCCCGGGGACAGCCCCAGCATTTT; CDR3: CASSHAVFPARGQPQHF
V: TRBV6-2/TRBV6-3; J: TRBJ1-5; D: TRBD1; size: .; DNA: TGTGCCAGCAGTTCCGGGACAGATAATCAGCCCCAGCATTTT; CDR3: CASSSGTDNQPQHF
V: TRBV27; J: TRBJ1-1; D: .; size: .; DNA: TGTGCCAGCAGATTACGGGGGGCGTCTGAAGCTTTCTTT; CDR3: CASRLRGASEAFF
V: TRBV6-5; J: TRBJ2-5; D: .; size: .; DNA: TGTGCCAGCAGTTCCTTCGCACAAGAGACCCAGTACTTC; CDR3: CASSSFAQETQYF